The clone carrying this T cell receptor (beta chain) came up many times. Its antigen is unknown. The sample is drawn from a study of T cells in Graves' hyperthyroidism and ophthalmopathy. Overall study: At initial diagnosis, before any treatment had begun, peripheral blood was obtained. General study results and limits: Ophthalmopathy was model-predicted a median roughly 6.3 months pre-onset.

Amplification targeted TCR beta CDR3 regions from RNA transcripts. The HTBI primer set drove a first-round RT-PCR of the TCR CDR3. TCRdb reprocessed the multiplex PCR reads with MiXCR, giving one entry per CDR3 protein. The repertoire holds approximately 370,000 distinct CDR3 sequences, about a sixth seen once, with roughly a third in the top ten. Germline CDR1 SGHKS, CDR2 YYEKEE (reference sequence). The CDR3 has 18 residues. Trimming cost V 1 base and J 2 bases, with 21 bases left between them. Diagnoses used clinical symptoms, serum thyroxine and TRAb, thyroid ultrasound and orbital computed tomography. When hyperthyroidism was first diagnosed, the blood sample was taken, preceding any ophthalmopathy symptoms.

Sequenced sample: blood. The sequence came from a woman aged 30 to 39 with Graves' hyperthyroidism that later progressed to Graves' ophthalmopathy. The V and J genes are TRBV5-5 and TRBJ1-2; a weak D match, TRBD1 (6 bases). CDR3 nucleotide sequence: TGTGCCAGCAGCTTGCTGTTTTCTGGGGGGCGCCGGAACTATGGCTACACCTTC. Its protein product is CASSLLFSGGRRNYGYTF.